Listed below are T cell receptor beta chains from one sample, sequenced in a study of blood T cell repertoires in COVID-19. TCRdb's table, derived via immunoSEQ multiplex PCR, lists solely in-frame clones and lacks some. The data contain about 64,000 clones, around 90% of them seen just once; the ten biggest clones take up about 9.4%. Sequencing was performed on PBMCs or T cells enriched from blood (not recorded which). These receptors all come from a woman aged 40 to 50 who had recovered from COVID-19. The CDR3 runs from the conserved cysteine through the conserved F or W. D genes are given only for firm matches. Only some rows state a clone size, as once, few, many or a class for expanded clones.

J gene	V gene	clone size	D gene	CDR3 protein	CDR3 DNA
TRBJ2-1	TRBV19	once	NA	CASSPYADYNEQFF	TGTGCCAGTAGTCCTTATGCGGATTACAATGAGCAGTTCTTC
TRBJ2-7	TRBV29-1	NA	TRBD1	CSVIRDSWEQYF	TGCAGCGTGATACGGGACAGCTGGGAGCAGTACTTC
TRBJ2-1	TRBV3-1/TRBV3-2	NA	NA	CASSQGFGDNEQFF	TGTGCCAGCAGCCAAGGTTTCGGAGACAATGAGCAGTTCTTC
TRBJ2-3	TRBV15	NA	TRBD2	CATSRDGGGSTDTQYF	TGTGCCACCAGCAGAGATGGGGGGGGAAGCACAGATACGCAGTATTTT
TRBJ1-3	TRBV6-6	NA	TRBD1	CASSPGTGSSGNTIYF	TGTGCCAGCAGTCCCGGGACAGGGAGCTCTGGAAACACCATATATTTT
TRBJ1-1	TRBV9	once	NA	CASSVGPENTEAFF	TGTGCCAGCAGCGTAGGTCCAGAGAACACTGAAGCTTTCTTT
TRBJ1-2	TRBV6-5	NA	TRBD1	CASTEHRGRDGYTF	TGTGCCAGCACCGAGCACAGGGGGCGAGATGGCTACACCTTC
TRBJ1-1	TRBV11-2	NA	NA	CASSTRRGRNTKAFF	TGTGCCAGCAGCACTAGGAGAGGCCGGAACACTAAAGCTTTCTTT
TRBJ2-7	TRBV6-4	NA	TRBD1	CASSRDRADYEQYF	TGTGCCAGCAGTCGGGACAGGGCTGACTACGAGCAGTACTTC
TRBJ1-4	TRBV7-2	NA	TRBD1	CASSRDRVGKLFF	TGTGCCAGCAGCCGGGACAGGGTTGGAAAACTGTTTTTT
TRBJ2-3	TRBV7-2	NA	TRBD1	CASSYRQGKADTQYF	TGTGCCAGCAGCTATCGACAGGGAAAGGCAGATACGCAGTATTTT
TRBJ2-7	TRBV2	once	NA	CASTRDRIYEQYF	TGTGCCAGCACGCGGGACCGCATCTACGAGCAGTACTTC
TRBJ1-2	TRBV15	NA	TRBD1	CATSRVGQANYGYTF	TGTGCCACCAGCAGGGTGGGACAGGCTAACTATGGCTACACCTTC
TRBJ2-5	TRBV24-1	NA	TRBD1	CATSDFAQGALETQYF	TGTGCCACCAGTGATTTCGCCCAGGGGGCTTTAGAGACCCAGTACTTC
TRBJ1-2	TRBV14	NA	TRBD1	CASSRDRGGAGYTF	TGTGCCAGCAGCCGCGACAGGGGCGGAGCGGGCTACACCTTC
TRBJ2-7	TRBV11-2	NA	TRBD1	CASSLGPGQISYEQYF	TGTGCCAGCAGCTTAGGTCCGGGACAGATTTCCTACGAGCAGTACTTC
TRBJ2-7	TRBV5-1	NA	TRBD1	CASSLVTGGLSYEQYF	TGCGCCAGCAGCTTGGTTACAGGGGGCCTCTCCTACGAGCAGTACTTC
TRBJ2-7	TRBV3-1/TRBV3-2	NA	TRBD2	CASSFDGGASREQYF	TGTGCCAGCAGTTTCGACGGGGGGGCTTCTCGAGAGCAGTACTTC
TRBJ2-2	TRBV3-1/TRBV3-2	NA	NA	CASSQPGLSRELFF	TGTGCCAGCAGCCAACCGGGACTCTCCAGGGAGCTGTTTTTT
TRBJ2-7	TRBV5-6	NA	NA	CASSSLAISYEQYF	TGTGCCAGCAGCTCTCTAGCGATCTCCTACGAGCAGTACTTC
TRBJ2-1	TRBV3-1/TRBV3-2	NA	TRBD2	CASSRLSSGLYNEQFF	TGTGCCAGCAGCCGCCTCTCTAGCGGGCTTTACAATGAGCAGTTCTTC
TRBJ2-2	TRBV6-4	NA	NA	CASSDEQGKAGELFF	TGTGCCAGCAGTGACGAGCAGGGAAAGGCCGGGGAGCTGTTTTTT
TRBJ2-2	TRBV10-1	few	NA	CASKGERNTGELFF	TGCGCCAGCAAAGGGGAAAGGAACACCGGGGAGCTGTTTTTT
TRBJ1-1	TRBV7-9	NA	NA	CASSPPDSYEAFF	TGTGCCAGCAGCCCACCCGACAGCTATGAAGCTTTCTTT
TRBJ2-1	TRBV5-1	NA	TRBD2	CASSDGLAARGEQFF	TGCGCCAGCAGCGATGGACTAGCTGCGAGGGGTGAGCAGTTCTTC
TRBJ2-2	TRBV4-1	NA	TRBD2	CASSLWTSGETNTGELFF	TGCGCCAGCAGCCTTTGGACTAGCGGGGAAACGAACACCGGGGAGCTGTTTTTT
TRBJ2-2	TRBV12-5	few	TRBD1	CASGTGTVFTGELFF	TGTGCTAGTGGTACCGGGACAGTATTCACCGGGGAGCTGTTTTTT
TRBJ2-5	TRBV10-3	NA	NA	CAISERGGRETQYF	TGTGCCATCAGTGAGAGGGGGGGCCGGGAGACCCAGTACTTC
TRBJ1-5	TRBV21-1	few	NA	CASSMKTGTDQPQHF	TGTGCCAGCAGCATGAAGACAGGGACGGATCAGCCCCAGCATTTT
TRBJ1-2	TRBV7-9	NA	NA	CASSLSGQNGAYGYTF	TGTGCCAGCAGCTTATCGGGACAAAATGGGGCTTATGGCTACACCTTC
TRBJ1-5	TRBV10-2	NA	TRBD1	CASRPGTAGQPQHF	TGCGCCAGCAGACCCGGGACAGCCGGTCAGCCCCAGCATTTT
TRBJ2-7	TRBV4-1	NA	TRBD1	CASSQTGANYEQYF	TGCGCCAGCAGCCAGACAGGGGCTAACTACGAGCAGTACTTC
TRBJ2-5	TRBV18	once	NA	CASSPTEPLRETQYF	TGTGCCAGCTCCCCTACGGAGCCCCTTCGAGAGACCCAGTACTTC
TRBJ1-5	TRBV6-6	NA	NA	CASRRRGGDNQPQHF	TGTGCCAGCCGACGGAGGGGGGGTGACAATCAGCCCCAGCATTTT
TRBJ2-1	TRBV15	few	TRBD2	CATSREGTSGGNEQFF	TGTGCCACCAGCAGAGAAGGGACTAGCGGGGGTAATGAGCAGTTCTTC
TRBJ2-7	TRBV5-5	NA	TRBD2	CASSSTGTSGGYEQYF	TGTGCCAGCAGCTCCACAGGGACTAGCGGGGGCTACGAGCAGTACTTC
TRBJ1-4	TRBV7-9	NA	NA	CASSPGGEKLFF	TGTGCCAGCAGCCCTGGAGGGGAAAAACTGTTTTTT